This entry lists 13 T cell receptor beta chains sequenced from one sample in a study of shared clonotypes between healthy human individuals. The protocol was immunoSEQ multiplex PCR, while the TCRdb copy is restricted to in-frame clones and leaves out a portion. The data show 1,400,000 or so clones, approximately 98.5% seen once. The sample comprised naive CD4+ T cells sorted from blood. Subset specified: CD45RA+ positively selected. Receptor source: a man between 25 and 39 years old in good health.

This rearrangement joins TRBV28 to TRBJ2-3; 9 bases match TRBD1. The junction had 7 bases not matched to a gene; V was cut back by 6 bases and J by 0 bases. CDR1 and CDR2 from the germline V gene are MDHEN and SYDVKM. This CDR3 has 16 amino acids. The CDR3 sequence is CASRAPGQGSTDTQYF. The CDR3 DNA reads TGTGCCAGCAGGGCGCCGGGACAGGGAAGCACAGATACGCAGTATTTT.

The rearrangement joins TRBV15 to TRBJ2-2; D gene ambiguous. The CDR3 runs to 14 residues. Germline CDR1 and CDR2: LNHNV and YYDKDF (reference sequence). Trimming cost V 0 bases and J 6 bases, with 8 bases left between them. The CDR3 is CATSRERASGELFF. CDR3 bases: TGTGCCACCAGCAGAGAAAGGGCGTCCGGGGAGCTGTTTTTT. Using reference TRBV15 and TRBJ2-2 for the parts outside the CDR3, the full variable domain is DAMVIQNPRYQVTQFGKPVTLSCSQTLNHNVMYWYQQKSSQAPKLLFHYYDKDFNNEADTPDNFQSRRPNTSFCFLDIRSPGLGDTAMYLCATSRERASGELFFGEGSRLTVL.

CDR3 DNA: TGTGCCAGCAGTCTCCTCGGGGGGGTTTTCCACTACGAGCAGTACTTC. It yields the protein CASSLLGGVFHYEQYF. The chain carries TRBV28 and TRBJ2-7; 8 nucleotides agree with TRBD2. V lost 5 bases and J lost 3; bases outside the gene matches: 12. From germline, CDR1 is MDHEN and CDR2 SYDVKM. The CDR3 is 16 residues long. The full variable domain, rest sourced from reference TRBV28 and TRBJ2-7, is DVKVTQSSRYLVKRTGEKVFLECVQDMDHENMFWYRQDPGLGLRLIYFSYDVKMKEKGDIPEGYSVSREKKERFSLILESASTNQTSMYLCASSLLGGVFHYEQYFGPGTRLTVT.

The gene calls are TRBV7-2 and TRBJ2-1; D gene ambiguous. The length of the CDR3 is 14 residues. Trimming took off 2 bases at V and 7 bases at J, with 12 bases between the two ends. Germline V lookup: CDR1 SGHTA, CDR2 FQGNSA. The CDR3 nucleotides are TGTGCCAGCAGCTTAAGTAGAATCGGAAATGAGCAGTTCTTC. Its protein is CASSLSRIGNEQFF.

The chain carries TRBV15 and TRBJ1-5; TRBD1 aligns across 8 bases. The CDR3 has 16 residues. Germline V gene lookup returns CDR1 LNHNV and CDR2 YYDKDF (reference sequence). Trimming took 1 base from V and 6 from J; bases not matched to a gene: 8. The CDR3 sequence: CATSRGSAGGSQPQHF. The CDR3 bases are TGTGCCACCAGCAGAGGGTCGGCAGGGGGCTCTCAGCCCCAGCATTTT.

The chain carries TRBV11-1 and TRBJ1-1, with 10 bases that match TRBD1. V was pared by 5 bases and J by 3 bases, with 6 bases of the junction left unmatched. CDR1 SGHAT and CDR2 FQDESV come from the germline V gene (reference sequence). This CDR3 region has 15 residues. The CDR3 region has the DNA TGTGCCAGCAGCAGAAGACAGGGGGCGGACACTGAAGCTTTCTTT. Translated: CASSRRQGADTEAFF. Full variable domain (missing parts from reference TRBV11-1 and TRBJ1-1): EAEVAQSPRYKITEKSQAVAFWCDPISGHATLYWYRQILGQGPELLVQFQDESVVDDSQLPKDRFSAERLKGVDSTLKIQPAELGDSAMYLCASSRRQGADTEAFFGQGTRLTVV.

The chain couples TRBV25-1 to TRBJ2-1, with D possibly matching TRBD1 (5 bases). CDR3 length: 15 residues. Germline CDR1 reads MGHDK; CDR2 reads SYGVNS. V was trimmed by 3 bases and J by 7 bases, leaving 16 bases between them. CDR3 coding DNA: TGTGCCAGCAGTGAGTCAGGCATAAGGGGTAATGAGCAGTTCTTC. Amino acids: CASSESGIRGNEQFF.

V and J are TRBV11-1 and TRBJ2-2; D is unresolved. Germline lookup yields CDR1 SGHAT and CDR2 FQDESV (reference sequence). The CDR3 is made up of 17 amino acids. Between the trimmed V and J ends, which lost 6 bases and 0 bases, there was a span of 17 bases. Written as DNA, the CDR3 is TGTGCCAGCAGGGAAAGGGCTGGAGTTACGAACACCGGGGAGCTGTTTTTT. Translating gives CASRERAGVTNTGELFF. Drawing the rest from reference TRBV11-1 and TRBJ2-2, the complete variable domain is EAEVAQSPRYKITEKSQAVAFWCDPISGHATLYWYRQILGQGPELLVQFQDESVVDDSQLPKDRFSAERLKGVDSTLKIQPAELGDSAMYLCASRERAGVTNTGELFFGEGSRLTVL.

Only one count was recorded for this clone. The gene calls are TRBV7-9 and TRBJ2-7; D is unresolved. The germline V and J ends were trimmed by 5 bases and 6 bases, with 20 bases remaining between them. This CDR3 is built from 15 residues. Germline V gene data show CDR1 as SEHNR and CDR2 as FQNEAQ (reference sequence). CDR3 DNA: TGTGCCAGCAGCCGGTTCGGTAGCTACGAGTCCGAGCAGTACTTC. Translating it yields CASSRFGSYESEQYF.

With respect to this clone: The same CDR3 can be traced to other DNA sequences in this sample. The chain uses TRBV5-6 and TRBJ2-7; TRBD2 aligns across 13 bases. CDR1 is SGHDT, CDR2 YYEEEE, per germline. With V trimmed by 0 bases and J by 2 bases, 2 bases remained unmatched. The CDR3 spans 16 residues. CDR3: CASSLGLAGGTYEQYF. The CDR3 coding sequence is TGTGCCAGCAGCTTGGGACTAGCGGGAGGAACCTACGAGCAGTACTTC.

This chain links TRBV19 with TRBJ2-6; TRBD1 aligns across 12 bases. The germline gives CDR1 LNHDA, CDR2 SQIVND (reference sequence). The V gene end was trimmed by 4 bases and the J gene end by 1 base; junction bases not matched to a gene: 5. The CDR3 runs 18 residues. CDR3 sequence: CASSNPGQGASGANVLTF. CDR3 DNA: TGTGCCAGTAGTAACCCGGGACAGGGGGCATCTGGGGCCAACGTCCTGACTTTC.

V usage is TRBV7-2 and J usage is TRBJ2-1; TRBD1 aligns across 10 bases. The CDR3 extends over 16 amino acids. Germline CDR1 is SGHTA and CDR2 is FQGNSA. Losses at the gene ends were 4 bases for V and 4 bases for J; bases not matched to a gene: 7. CDR3 amino acids: CASSWAPGQGYNEQFF. The CDR3 DNA reads TGTGCCAGCAGCTGGGCACCGGGACAGGGGTACAATGAGCAGTTCTTC.

V is TRBV10-2 and J is TRBJ2-5, with D possibly matching TRBD1 (6 bases). V lost 5 bases and J lost 1, with 11 bases in between. The germline CDR1 and CDR2 sequences are WSHSY and SAAADI. The CDR3 contains 14 residues. This CDR3 reads CASSRRGSQETQYF. CDR3 nucleotide sequence: TGCGCCAGCAGTCGCAGGGGAAGCCAAGAGACCCAGTACTTC.